This T cell receptor beta chain came from a study of T cells in Graves' hyperthyroidism and ophthalmopathy. Study overall: Before treatment of any kind, peripheral blood was taken at initial diagnosis.

TCR beta CDR3 region amplification was performed from RNA transcripts. HTBI primers were the set used in a first-round RT-PCR of the TCR CDR3. Each CDR3 protein is one row after TCRdb ran MiXCR on the multiplex PCR reads. The data show about 520,000 distinct CDR3 sequences, with roughly 20% seen just once and about a quarter held by the top ten. CDR1 is MNHEY and CDR2 is SMNVEV in the germline V gene (reference sequence). Between the trimmed V and J ends, which lost 3 bases and 5 bases, there was a span of 11 bases. The CDR3 sequence is 14 residues long. This clonotype showed up many times. The antigen is undetermined. The study based diagnoses on clinical symptoms, serum thyroxine and TRAb, thyroid ultrasound and orbital computed tomography. Study-level results: Blood also contained most expanded thyroid clonotypes above 0.001. Through a model of 13 V-J features, ophthalmopathy was separated from stable hyperthyroidism.

The V gene is TRBV27, the J gene TRBJ1-5; no clear D gene. Material: blood. This TCR came from a man aged 18 to 30 with Graves' hyperthyroidism. CDR3 in DNA: TGTGCCAGCAGTTTCGCGGGATTAGATCAGCCCCAGCATTTT. Amino acids: CASSFAGLDQPQHF.